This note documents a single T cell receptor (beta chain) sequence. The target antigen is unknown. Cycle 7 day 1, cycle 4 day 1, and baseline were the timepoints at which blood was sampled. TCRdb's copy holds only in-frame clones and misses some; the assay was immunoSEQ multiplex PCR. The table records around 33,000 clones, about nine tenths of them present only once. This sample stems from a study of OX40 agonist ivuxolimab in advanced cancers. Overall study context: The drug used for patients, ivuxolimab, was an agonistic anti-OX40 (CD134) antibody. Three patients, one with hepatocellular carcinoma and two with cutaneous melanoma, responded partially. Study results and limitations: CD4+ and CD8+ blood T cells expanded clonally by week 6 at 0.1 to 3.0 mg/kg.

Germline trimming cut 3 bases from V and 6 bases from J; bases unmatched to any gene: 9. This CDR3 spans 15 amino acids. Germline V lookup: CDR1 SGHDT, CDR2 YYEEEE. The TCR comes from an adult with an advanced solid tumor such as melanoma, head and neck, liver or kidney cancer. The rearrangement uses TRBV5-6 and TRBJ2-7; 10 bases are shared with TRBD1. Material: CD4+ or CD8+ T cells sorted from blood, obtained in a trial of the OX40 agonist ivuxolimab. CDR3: CASSWMGQGPSEQYF. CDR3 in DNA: TGTGCCAGCAGCTGGATGGGACAGGGGCCCAGCGAGCAGTACTTC.